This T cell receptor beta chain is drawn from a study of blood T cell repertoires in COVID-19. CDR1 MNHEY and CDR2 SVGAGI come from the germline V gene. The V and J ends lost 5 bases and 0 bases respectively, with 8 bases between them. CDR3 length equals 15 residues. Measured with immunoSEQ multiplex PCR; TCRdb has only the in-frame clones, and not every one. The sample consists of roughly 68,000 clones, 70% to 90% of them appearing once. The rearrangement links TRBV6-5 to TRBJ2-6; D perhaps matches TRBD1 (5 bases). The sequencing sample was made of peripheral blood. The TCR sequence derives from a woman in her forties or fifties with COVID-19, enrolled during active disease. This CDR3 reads CASSRQSSGANVLTF. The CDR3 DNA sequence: TGTGCCAGCAGTCGACAGAGCTCTGGGGCCAACGTCCTGACTTTC.